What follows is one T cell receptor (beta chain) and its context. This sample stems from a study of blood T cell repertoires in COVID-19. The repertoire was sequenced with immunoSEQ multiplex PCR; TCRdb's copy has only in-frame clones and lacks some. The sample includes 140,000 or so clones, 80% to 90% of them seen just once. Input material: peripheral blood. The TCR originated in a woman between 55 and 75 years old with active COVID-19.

The DNA for the CDR3 is TGTGCCAGCTCCTGGGGACAGGGGCCAGATACGCAGTATTTT. Amino acid sequence: CASSWGQGPDTQYF. V usage is TRBV18 and J usage is TRBJ2-3; 10 bases align to TRBD1. The CDR3 contains 14 residues. Per germline, CDR1 KGHSH and CDR2 LQKENI. The V segment lost 6 bases and the J segment 4 bases; nucleotides outside the gene matches: 4.